This TCR beta chain was observed in a study of graft-versus-host responses after intestinal transplantation. General observations from the study: Association was observed between peak circulating GvH clone levels and early post-transplant HvG declines. GvH clones surfaced in recipient marrow, some emerging earlier in ileum or blood.

The repertoire was sequenced with immunoSEQ multiplex PCR; TCRdb's copy has only in-frame clones and lacks some. The table has around 100,000 clones, around 92% seen once. The length of the CDR3 is 17 residues. In germline, CDR1 is MDHEN, CDR2 SYDVKM. Note on this clone: Antigen unknown. One junction end disagrees with the germline gene, perhaps due to a read error.

The sequence derives from a human donor who was the organ donor for an intestinal transplant. Sequenced here: unstimulated CD8+ T cells sorted from spleen or lymph node cells, sampled before transplant. The genes are TRBV28 and TRBJ1-1; D is undetermined. This CDR3 is CANSSHLGGYGRSEAFF. Here the CDR3 DNA reads TGTGCCAACAGTTCGCATCTGGGAGGGTATGGTAGATCTGAAGCTTTCTTT.